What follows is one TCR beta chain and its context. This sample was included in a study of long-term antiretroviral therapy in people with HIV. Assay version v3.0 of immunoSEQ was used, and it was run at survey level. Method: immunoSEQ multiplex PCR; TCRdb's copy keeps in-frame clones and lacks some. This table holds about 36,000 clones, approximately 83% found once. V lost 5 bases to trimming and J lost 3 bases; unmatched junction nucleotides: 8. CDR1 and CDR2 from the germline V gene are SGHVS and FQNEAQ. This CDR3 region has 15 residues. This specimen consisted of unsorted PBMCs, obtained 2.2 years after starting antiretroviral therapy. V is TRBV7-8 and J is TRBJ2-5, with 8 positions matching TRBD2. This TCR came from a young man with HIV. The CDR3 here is CASSLSGSFEETQYF. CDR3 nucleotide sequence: TGTGCCAGCAGCCTCAGCGGGAGCTTTGAAGAGACCCAGTACTTC.